The source of this T cell receptor beta chain is a study of beta chain features in type 1 diabetes. V was clipped by 4 bases and J by 1 base, with 10 bases between them. Germline loops: CDR1 SEHNR, CDR2 FQNEAQ (reference sequence). The CDR3 sequence is 14 residues long. It was one heparinised blood draw, averaging about 116 mL, that each donor gave. Each of the CD4+ naive, central memory, regulatory and stem cell-like memory populations was sorted via CD45RO/CCR7/CD25/CD127/CD95/CD27. All sorted populations exceeded 98% purity. This clone came up a few times. Its antigen is currently unknown. Regarding the study as a whole: The study found moderately but significantly shorter TCRB CDR3s in all four CD4+ subsets of Type 1 diabetes patients.

Expressed TCRB transcripts were sequenced, since all the RNA that had been isolated was reverse transcribed. Only in-frame clones appear in the TCRdb table, and some are missing; sequencing was by immunoSEQ multiplex PCR. In the table there are some 660,000 clones, around 15% of which are singletons. The sample was naive CD4+ T cells from blood. The chain recombines TRBV7-9 with TRBJ1-1; no clear D. The origin of this receptor is a man younger than 35 with type 1 diabetes. The CDR3, as DNA: TGTGCCAGCAGCTCGGGTCTACGGAACACTGAAGCTTTCTTT. Protein: CASSSGLRNTEAFF. The full variable domain, with the rest looked up from reference TRBV7-9 and TRBJ1-1, is DTGVSQNPRHKITKRGQNVTFRCDPISEHNRLYWYRQTLGQGPEFLTYFQNEAQLEKSRLLSDRFSAERPKGSFSTLEIQRTEQGDSAMYLCASSSGLRNTEAFFGQGTRLTVV.